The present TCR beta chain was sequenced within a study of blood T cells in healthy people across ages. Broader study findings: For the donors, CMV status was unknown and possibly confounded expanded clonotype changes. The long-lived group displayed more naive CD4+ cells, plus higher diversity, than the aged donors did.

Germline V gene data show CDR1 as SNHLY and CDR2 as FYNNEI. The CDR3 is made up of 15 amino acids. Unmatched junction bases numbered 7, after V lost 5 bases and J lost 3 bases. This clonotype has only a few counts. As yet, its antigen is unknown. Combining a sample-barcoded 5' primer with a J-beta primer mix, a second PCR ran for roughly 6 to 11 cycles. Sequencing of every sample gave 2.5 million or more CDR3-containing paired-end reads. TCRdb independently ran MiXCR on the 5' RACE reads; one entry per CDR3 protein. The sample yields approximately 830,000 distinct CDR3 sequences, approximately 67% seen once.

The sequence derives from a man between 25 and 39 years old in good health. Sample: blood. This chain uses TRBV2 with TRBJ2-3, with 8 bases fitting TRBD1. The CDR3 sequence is CASSFYRGMTDTQYF. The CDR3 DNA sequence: TGTGCCAGCAGTTTTTACAGGGGGATGACAGATACGCAGTATTTT.